This TCR beta chain is from a study of tumor and adjacent non-tumor tissue in lung cancer. This clonotype was counted ten times or more. The template was RNA from unsorted bulk tissue. The library came from three nested PCR rounds adapted from ARM-PCR protocols. TCRdb passed the multiplex PCR reads through MiXCR, listing each CDR3 protein once. This table has 95,000 to 150,000 distinct CDR3 sequences, 66% appearing once. There are 17 residues in the CDR3. With 6 bases removed from V and 5 bases from J, the gap between germline ends came to 28 bases. Germline V gene data show CDR1 as DFQATT and CDR2 as SNEGSKA (reference sequence).

This sequence was found in a man aged 25 to 40 with non-small cell lung cancer. The chain links TRBV20-1 to TRBJ2-5; maybe TRBD2 (6 bases). The sample comprised lung tumor tissue. CDR3 sequence reads: CSALPFSAGRSRETQYF. In nucleotides, the CDR3 is TGCAGTGCCCTACCCTTTTCGGCAGGGAGGTCCAGGGAGACCCAGTACTTC.